This record concerns one T cell receptor beta chain sequence. What it binds is not known. Trimming cost V 3 bases and J 6 bases; bases outside gene matches: 1. This CDR3 has 13 residues. Germline assignment: CDR1 KGHSH and CDR2 LQKENI. The data derive from a study of OX40 agonist ivuxolimab in advanced cancers. Across the whole study: Patients received ivuxolimab, an intravenous treatment, every 2 weeks at 0.01 to 10 mg/kg.

General study points: Expanded clones were, on average, more numerous among CD8+ T cells than CD4+.

TCRdb's copy holds only in-frame clones and misses some; the assay was immunoSEQ multiplex PCR. The sample records 48,000 or so clones, 80% to 90% being singletons. The gene calls are TRBV18 and TRBJ1-1; 10 bases align to TRBD1. The source material was CD4+ or CD8+ T cells sorted from blood, sampled in a trial of the OX40 agonist ivuxolimab. This clonotype originated in an adult with an advanced solid tumor such as melanoma, head and neck, liver or kidney cancer. CDR3 in DNA: TGTGCCAGCTCACCTGGACAGGGGGCTGAAGCTTTCTTT. Amino acid sequence: CASSPGQGAEAFF.